What follows are 15 T cell receptor beta chains derived from one specimen sequenced in a study of T cell responses to AZD1222 COVID-19 vaccine. Measured with immunoSEQ multiplex PCR; TCRdb has only the in-frame clones, and not every one. This table holds around 180,000 clones, around 93% found once. Sequencing was performed on peripheral blood, taken on day 0 of AZD1222 vaccination. The receptors were gathered from an adult in good health.

This rearrangement joins TRBV19 to TRBJ2-7; the match to TRBD2 covers 9 bases. Germline loops: CDR1 LNHDA, CDR2 SQIVND (reference sequence). The CDR3 has 16 residues. V dropped 7 bases and J dropped 2; count of bases not matched to a gene: 12. The CDR3: CASKSGGSATTYEQYF. The CDR3 region has the DNA TGTGCCAGTAAGAGCGGGGGGTCGGCTACTACCTACGAGCAGTACTTC.

The genes are TRBV5-4 and TRBJ1-1; no firm D call. V gave up 0 bases and J gave up 0 bases, with 9 bases separating them. The CDR3 consists of 15 residues. Germline assignment: CDR1 SGHNT and CDR2 YYREEE (reference sequence). This CDR3 reads CASSLGGGVNTEAFF. CDR3 sequence (DNA): TGTGCCAGCAGCTTGGGGGGTGGTGTGAACACTGAAGCTTTCTTT.

This rearrangement joins TRBV9 to TRBJ2-3; 10 bases fit TRBD2. This CDR3 contains 15 residues. Per germline, CDR1 SGDLS and CDR2 YYNGEE. The V and J ends lost 4 bases and 0 bases, in that order; junction bases with no gene match: 2. For the CDR3, the DNA is TGTGCCAGCAGCACGACTAGCGGGAGCACAGATACGCAGTATTTT. As protein: CASSTTSGSTDTQYF.

The chain has TRBV2 and TRBJ2-2; TRBD2 matches 10 bases. V was pared by 7 bases and J by 7 bases, with 6 bases of the junction left unmatched. The CDR3 runs 14 residues. The germline V gene encodes CDR1 SNHLY and CDR2 FYNNEI. The CDR3 here is CASKEAGGVGELFF. CDR3 nucleotide sequence: TGTGCCAGCAAGGAAGCGGGAGGGGTCGGGGAGCTGTTTTTT.

The gene calls are TRBV10-3 and TRBJ1-2, with a tentative D call TRBD1 (5 bases). Trimming stripped 8 bases from V and 7 bases from J, with 17 bases between. Germline loops: CDR1 ENHRY, CDR2 SYGVKD. This CDR3 is built from 13 residues. For the CDR3, the DNA is TGTGCCATCGCGCAGGGAACGGACGGTGGCTACACCTTC. Its protein product is CAIAQGTDGGYTF.

The rearrangement links TRBV7-3 to TRBJ2-3; 7 bases align to TRBD2. The length of the CDR3 is 14 residues. Germline CDR1 reads SGHTA; CDR2 reads FQGTGA. The V and J ends lost 10 bases and 5 bases, in that order; junction bases with no gene match: 12. The chain's CDR3 is CAITSGRALDTQYF. In DNA form, the CDR3 reads TGTGCCATAACTTCGGGGAGGGCCTTAGATACGCAGTATTTT.

The chain joins TRBV11-3 to TRBJ2-2; D ambiguous. CDR3 length: 11 residues. Germline V gene lookup returns CDR1 SGHNT and CDR2 YENEEA. V gave up 5 bases and J gave up 5 bases, with 3 bases separating them. The CDR3 DNA is TGTGCCAGCAGCGCTACCGGGGAGCTGTTTTTT. Amino acid sequence: CASSATGELFF.

This chain links TRBV30 with TRBJ2-7, with a weak D call TRBD2 (7 bases). The V and J ends lost 2 bases and 0 bases respectively, with 20 bases between them. Germline CDR1 GTSNPN, CDR2 SVGIG (reference sequence). The CDR3 loop spans 17 amino acids. DNA of the CDR3: TGTGCCTGGAGTCCTATCGGGGGGCGGGAGTTCTCCTACGAGCAGTACTTC. Protein: CAWSPIGGREFSYEQYF.

The chain has TRBV28 and TRBJ2-1; D call uncertain. The CDR3 loop spans 10 amino acids. Germline assignment: CDR1 MDHEN and CDR2 SYDVKM. CDR3 nucleotides: TGTGACATGCGGCAGAATGAGCAGTTCTTC. Its translation is CDMRQNEQFF.

The chain links TRBV7-6 to TRBJ2-2; no firm D call. V was clipped by 5 bases and J by 4 bases, with 14 bases between them. This CDR3 comprises 15 residues. The germline V gene has CDR1 SGHVS and CDR2 FNYEAQ. The CDR3 DNA follows: TGTGCCAGCAGCCCCGCCGCGACATCCACCGGGGAGCTGTTTTTT. This codes for CASSPAATSTGELFF.

The chain combines TRBV5-1 with TRBJ2-7; possible D gene TRBD2, 6 bases. Germline assignment: CDR1 SGHRS and CDR2 YFSETQ. Deletions cut 4 bases from V and 3 bases from J, with 17 bases between. This CDR3 has 15 amino acids. CDR3 sequence: CASSRESGVGYEQYF. The CDR3 DNA sequence: TGCGCCAGCAGCCGGGAGTCCGGGGTCGGCTACGAGCAGTACTTC.

V usage is TRBV19 and J usage is TRBJ2-1; 7 nucleotides line up with TRBD2. This CDR3 spans 16 amino acids. With 5 bases clipped from V and 4 bases from J, the junction kept 11 bases outside the gene matches. CDR1 is LNHDA and CDR2 is SQIVND in the germline V gene (reference sequence). CDR3 bases: TGTGCCAGTAGTCCTAGACCGGGACTATCGTACAATGAGCAGTTCTTC. Its protein product is CASSPRPGLSYNEQFF. Full variable domain (rest looked up from reference TRBV19 and TRBJ2-1): DGGITQSPKYLFRKEGQNVTLSCEQNLNHDAMYWYRQDPGQGLRLIYYSQIVNDFQKGDIAEGYSVSREKKESFPLTVTSAQKNPTAFYLCASSPRPGLSYNEQFFGPGTRLTVL.

This clone was observed once. This sequence joins TRBV11-2 and TRBJ2-3; 9 nucleotides agree with TRBD1. This CDR3 spans 16 amino acids. With V trimmed by 6 bases and J by 0 bases, 7 bases remained unmatched. CDR1 and CDR2 from the germline V gene are SGHAT and FQNNGV. CDR3 nucleotide sequence: TGTGCCAGCAGGACGATACAGGGGGCAAGCACAGATACGCAGTATTTT. Translating it yields CASRTIQGASTDTQYF. Based on the CDR3 plus reference TRBV11-2 and TRBJ2-3, the full variable domain is EAGVAQSPRYKIIEKRQSVAFWCNPISGHATLYWYQQILGQGPKLLIQFQNNGVVDDSQLPKDRFSAERLKGVDSTLKIQPAKLEDSAVYLCASRTIQGASTDTQYFGPGTRLTVL.

The rearrangement links TRBV28 to TRBJ1-2, with unresolved D. There are 14 residues in the CDR3. Germline assignment: CDR1 MDHEN and CDR2 SYDVKM. Deletions cut 1 base from V and 8 bases from J, with 14 bases between. CDR3 protein: CASSLLRNPGGYTF. The CDR3 DNA is TGTGCCAGCAGTTTATTGCGGAACCCGGGCGGCTACACCTTC.

CDR3 in DNA: TGCAGCGTCCCCGGACTAGCCTACGAGCAGTACTTC. This codes for CSVPGLAYEQYF. The gene calls are TRBV29-1 and TRBJ2-7, with 7 bases aligning to TRBD2. Per the germline V gene, CDR1 is SQVTM and CDR2 is ANQGSEA. With V trimmed by 6 bases and J by 2 bases, 4 bases remained unmatched. This CDR3 has 12 residues.